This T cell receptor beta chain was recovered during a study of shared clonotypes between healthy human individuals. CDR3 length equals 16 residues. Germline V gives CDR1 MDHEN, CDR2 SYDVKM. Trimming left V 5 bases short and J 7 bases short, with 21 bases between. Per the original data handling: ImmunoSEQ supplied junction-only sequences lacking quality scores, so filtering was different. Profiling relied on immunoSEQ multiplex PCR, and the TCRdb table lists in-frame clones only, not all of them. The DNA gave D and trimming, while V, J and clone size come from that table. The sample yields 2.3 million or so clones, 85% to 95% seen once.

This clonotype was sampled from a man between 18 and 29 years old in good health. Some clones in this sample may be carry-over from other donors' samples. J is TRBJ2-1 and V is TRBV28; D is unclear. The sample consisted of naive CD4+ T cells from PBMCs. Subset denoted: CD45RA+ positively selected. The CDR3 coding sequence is TGTGCCAGCAGTGCCTCTACCCCCAGCTCTAGGAATGAGCAGTTCTTC. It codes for CASSASTPSSRNEQFF.